The present T cell receptor (beta chain) was sequenced within a study of T cells in Graves' hyperthyroidism and ophthalmopathy (dated by TCRdb to the late 2010s). A note on the overall study: Peripheral blood samples were taken at the time of initial diagnosis, prior to any treatment. Prospective prediction of ophthalmopathy was tested in an independent validation cohort of fewer than 20 hyperthyroidism patients and 17 patients who later progressed to ophthalmopathy. Following sampling, methimazole starting at 30 mg daily was given to hyperthyroidism patients, and high-dose intravenous methylprednisolone was given to ophthalmopathy patients. A discovery cohort of roughly 100 patients, 43 with Graves' ophthalmopathy and fewer than 65 with stable Graves' hyperthyroidism, was used to find distinguishing TCR V-J signatures. The paper reports TCR Vbeta CDR3 sequencing of over 130 peripheral blood samples: approximately 41 ophthalmopathy, under 85 hyperthyroidism and 17 progressor patients. In addition, the study compared T-cell repertoires in thyroid tissue and in blood from five or six Graves' hyperthyroidism patients. The 75 to 100 discovery patients were randomly divided into training and test sets at a 7:3 ratio. General conclusions and limits of the study: A model built on a 13 V-J signature distinguished ophthalmopathy from stable hyperthyroidism, reaching 87.88% sensitivity and approximately 81% specificity in cross-validation and 80%/75% in testing. Most expanded thyroid clonotypes (frequency above 0.001) were also detected in blood, a finding suggesting that blood repertoires may reflect thyroid immune responses. In validation, the model predicted progression to ophthalmopathy a median of about 6.8 months before onset, with around 70% sensitivity and almost 75% specificity. Sample size was not statistically predetermined, and blinding of investigators to group allocation was not performed.

The TCR beta CDR3 regions were amplified from RNA transcripts. The first round of RT-PCR for the TCR CDR3 was performed with the HTBI primer set and the Qiagen OneStep RT-PCR kit. Libraries were constructed in a second round of multiplex PCR, after which size selection and purification were performed. Sequencing of the libraries was done on an Illumina HiSeq2000 using paired-end 100 bp reads. The paper's data handling went like this. SOAPnuke was used to process the raw data, with reads discarded if the reads contained adapters or uncalled bases, had a mean Phred below 15, or lacked an exact constant-primer or identifier match. High-quality paired reads were merged using COPE v1.2.5, and each unique nucleotide sequence was defined as a clonotype. Clonotypes were aligned to IMGT TRBV, TRBD and TRBJ reference segments using MiTCR v1.1. The analysis included only V-J combinations with a frequency above 0.0001, which together covered 99% to 99.2% of the repertoires. A TCS score was defined as the ratio between F50 (clonal expansion) and ExV (chaos), using BLOSUM62-based TCRdist between CDR3 peptides within each V-J. Welch's t-statistics and random forest reduced around 510 V-J features to some 14, which were used in a naive Bayes classifier (R e1071). TCRdb reanalyzed the raw reads on its own, using fastp at Q25 for trimming and MiXCR for clone calling, and kept in-frame beta chains. CDR3 protein sequences are deduplicated, and each keeps its most common genes and DNA. TCRdb, not the authors, supplied the V and J calls. For this sample there are hundreds of thousands of distinct CDR3 sequences; 14% appear just once. The ten top clones hold roughly 10% of the sample.

As encoded in the germline V gene, CDR1 is KGHSH while CDR2 is LQKENI. Taken from cysteine to phenylalanine, the CDR3 has 14 residues. Of the read, only the CDR3 DNA is kept; its 42 bases are in frame from base 1. Cut back by 0 bases and 4 bases, the V and J ends lie 9 bases apart. This clonotype has more than one count but fewer than ten. The antigen this receptor binds is unknown. Base-call qualities are not available, and no considerably larger clone is one nucleotide away. Stable Graves' hyperthyroidism was defined as no progression to ophthalmopathy during 18 months of follow-up. Hyperthyroidism patients were newly diagnosed, with disease duration under 2 months, and aged 18 to 65 years. Patients with uncontrolled infections, other autoimmune diseases, pregnancy or lactation were excluded. Diagnoses were based on clinical symptoms, serum thyroxine and TRAb, thyroid ultrasound and orbital computed tomography. Ficoll-Paque density gradient centrifugation was used to isolate PBMCs from under 11 ml of fresh peripheral blood. Total RNA was extracted with Trizol reagent, and quality was checked on an Agilent 2100 Bioanalyzer.

The rearrangement joined TRBV18 to TRBJ2-5; TRBD1 could be the D gene, as 5 bases match. Sequenced material: blood. The origin of this receptor is a woman under 30 with Graves' hyperthyroidism. The nucleotide sequence is TGTGCCAGCTCACCACCAGCAGGGCGAGAGACCCAGTACTTC. This is translated as CASSPPAGRETQYF. Here the CDR3 is joined to the reference TRBV18 and TRBJ2-5 genes, and the full variable domain is: NAGVMQNPRHLVRRRGQEARLRCSPMKGHSHVYWYRQLPEEGLKFMVYLQKENIIDESGMPKERFSAEFPKEGPSILRIQQVVRGDSAAYFCASSPPAGRETQYFGPGTRLLVL.